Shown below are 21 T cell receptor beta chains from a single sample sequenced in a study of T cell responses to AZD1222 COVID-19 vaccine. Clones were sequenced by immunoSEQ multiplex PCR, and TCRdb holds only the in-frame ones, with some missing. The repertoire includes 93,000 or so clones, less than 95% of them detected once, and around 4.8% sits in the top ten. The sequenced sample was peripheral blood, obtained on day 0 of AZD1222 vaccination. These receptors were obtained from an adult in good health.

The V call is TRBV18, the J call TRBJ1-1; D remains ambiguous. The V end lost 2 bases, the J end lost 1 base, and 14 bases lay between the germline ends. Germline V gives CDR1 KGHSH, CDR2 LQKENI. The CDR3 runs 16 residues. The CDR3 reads CASSPFTPRRNTEAFF. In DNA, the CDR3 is TGTGCCAGCTCACCATTCACCCCCCGCAGGAACACTGAAGCTTTCTTT.

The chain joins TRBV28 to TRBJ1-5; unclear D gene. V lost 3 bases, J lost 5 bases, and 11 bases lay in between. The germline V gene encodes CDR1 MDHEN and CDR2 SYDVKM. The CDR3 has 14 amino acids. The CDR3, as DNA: TGTGCCAGCAGTTTCGTGACGGTTGATCAGCCCCAGCATTTT. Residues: CASSFVTVDQPQHF.

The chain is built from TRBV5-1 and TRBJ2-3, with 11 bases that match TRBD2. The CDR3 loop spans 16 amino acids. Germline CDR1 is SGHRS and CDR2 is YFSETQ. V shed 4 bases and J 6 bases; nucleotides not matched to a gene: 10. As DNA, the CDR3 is TGCGCCAGCAGCCTTAGCGGGGGGGTTAATCGCGATACGCAGTATTTT. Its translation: CASSLSGGVNRDTQYF.

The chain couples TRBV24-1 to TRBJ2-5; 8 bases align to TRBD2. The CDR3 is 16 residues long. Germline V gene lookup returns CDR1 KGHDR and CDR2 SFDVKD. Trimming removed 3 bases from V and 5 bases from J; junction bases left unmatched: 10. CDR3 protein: CATSDVLGGGIETQYF. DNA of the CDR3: TGTGCCACCAGTGATGTCCTCGGCGGGGGGATTGAGACCCAGTACTTC.

CDR3: CASSPGTRYTGELFF. Written as DNA, the CDR3 is TGTGCCAGCTCACCGGGAACTAGGTACACCGGGGAGCTGTTTTTT. This chain connects TRBV18 to TRBJ2-2; TRBD2 is a possible D gene (5 bases). The CDR3 loop spans 15 amino acids. V was trimmed by 3 bases and J by 3 bases, leaving 11 bases between them. Germline V gene data show CDR1 as KGHSH and CDR2 as LQKENI. The variable domain in full, completed from reference TRBV18 and TRBJ2-2, reads NAGVMQNPRHLVRRRGQEARLRCSPMKGHSHVYWYRQLPEEGLKFMVYLQKENIIDESGMPKERFSAEFPKEGPSILRIQQVVRGDSAAYFCASSPGTRYTGELFFGEGSRLTVL.

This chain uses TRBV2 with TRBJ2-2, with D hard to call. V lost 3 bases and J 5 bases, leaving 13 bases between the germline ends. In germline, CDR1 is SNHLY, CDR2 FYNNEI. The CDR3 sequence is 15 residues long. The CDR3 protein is CASSEGRSGTGELFF. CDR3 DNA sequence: TGTGCCAGCAGTGAGGGCCGTAGTGGGACCGGGGAGCTGTTTTTT.

The CDR3, as DNA: TGTGCCTGGAGTGCAGGGCCCTATGGCTACACCTTC. This translates into CAWSAGPYGYTF. This chain links TRBV30 with TRBJ1-2, with a weak D call TRBD1 (5 bases). This CDR3 is built from 12 residues. V shed 1 base and J shed 4 bases, with 7 bases lying between them. CDR1 is GTSNPN and CDR2 is SVGIG in the germline V gene (reference sequence).

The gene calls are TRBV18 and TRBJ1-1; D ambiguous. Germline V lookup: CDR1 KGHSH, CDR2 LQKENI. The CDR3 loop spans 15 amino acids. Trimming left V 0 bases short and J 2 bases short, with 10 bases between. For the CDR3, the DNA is TGTGCCAGCTCACCACCAGCCGGGGTAAACACTGAAGCTTTCTTT. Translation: CASSPPAGVNTEAFF.

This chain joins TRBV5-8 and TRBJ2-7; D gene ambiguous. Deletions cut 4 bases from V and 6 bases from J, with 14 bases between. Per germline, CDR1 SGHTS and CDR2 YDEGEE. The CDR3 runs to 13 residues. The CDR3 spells CASSLRIPGEQYF. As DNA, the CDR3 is TGTGCCAGCAGCCTCCGGATCCCCGGCGAGCAGTACTTC.

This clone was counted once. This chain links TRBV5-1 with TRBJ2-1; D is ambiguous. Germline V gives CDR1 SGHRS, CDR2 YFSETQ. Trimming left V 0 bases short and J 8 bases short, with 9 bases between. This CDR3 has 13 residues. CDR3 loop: CASSLGHEDEQFF. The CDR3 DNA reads TGCGCCAGCAGCTTGGGACACGAGGATGAGCAGTTCTTC.

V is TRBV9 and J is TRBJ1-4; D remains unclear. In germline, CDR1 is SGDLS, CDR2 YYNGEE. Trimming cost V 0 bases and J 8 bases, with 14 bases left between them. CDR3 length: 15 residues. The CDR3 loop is CASSVGSANREKLFF. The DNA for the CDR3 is TGTGCCAGCAGCGTAGGTTCGGCCAATCGGGAAAAACTGTTTTTT.

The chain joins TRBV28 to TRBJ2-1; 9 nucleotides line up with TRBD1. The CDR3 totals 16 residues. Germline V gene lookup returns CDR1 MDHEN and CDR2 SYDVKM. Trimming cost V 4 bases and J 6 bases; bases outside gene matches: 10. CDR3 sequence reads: CASSSSGQGSLNEQFF. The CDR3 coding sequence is TGTGCCAGCAGTTCGTCGGGACAGGGATCCCTCAATGAGCAGTTCTTC.

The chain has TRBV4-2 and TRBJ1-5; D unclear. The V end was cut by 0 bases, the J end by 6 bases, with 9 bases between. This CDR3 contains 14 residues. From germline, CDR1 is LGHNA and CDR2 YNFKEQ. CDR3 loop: CASSQEIAGQPQHF. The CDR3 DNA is TGTGCCAGCAGCCAAGAAATAGCGGGTCAGCCCCAGCATTTT.

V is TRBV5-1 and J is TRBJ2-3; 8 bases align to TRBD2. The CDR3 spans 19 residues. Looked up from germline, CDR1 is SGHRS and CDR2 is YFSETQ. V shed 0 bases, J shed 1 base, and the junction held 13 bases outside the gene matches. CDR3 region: CASSLARSAGGSRTDTQYF. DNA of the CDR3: TGCGCCAGCAGCTTGGCTCGGTCGGCGGGGGGATCTCGCACAGATACGCAGTATTTT.

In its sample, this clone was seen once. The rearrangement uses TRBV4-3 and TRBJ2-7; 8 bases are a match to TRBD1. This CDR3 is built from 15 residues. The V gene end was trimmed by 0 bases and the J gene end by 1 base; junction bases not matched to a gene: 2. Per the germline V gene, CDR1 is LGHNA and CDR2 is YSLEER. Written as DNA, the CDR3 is TGCGCCAGCAGCCAAGATCGGACAGGGTCCTACGAGCAGTACTTC. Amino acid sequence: CASSQDRTGSYEQYF.

The DNA for the CDR3 is TGCGCCAGCAGCCAAGATTCCGGGAACACTGAAGCTTTCTTT. It is translated as CASSQDSGNTEAFF. The genes are TRBV4-1 and TRBJ1-1; D gene ambiguous. Germline CDR1 and CDR2: MGHRA and YSYEKL. Trimming pared 0 bases from V and 1 base from J, leaving 6 bases between. This CDR3 has 14 amino acids.

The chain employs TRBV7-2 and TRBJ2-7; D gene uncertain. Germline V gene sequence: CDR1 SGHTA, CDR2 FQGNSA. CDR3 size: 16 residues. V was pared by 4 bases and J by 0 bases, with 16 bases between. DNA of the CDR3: TGTGCCAGCAGCTCCTTCTTATCTGATGGCTCCTACGAGCAGTACTTC. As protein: CASSSFLSDGSYEQYF.

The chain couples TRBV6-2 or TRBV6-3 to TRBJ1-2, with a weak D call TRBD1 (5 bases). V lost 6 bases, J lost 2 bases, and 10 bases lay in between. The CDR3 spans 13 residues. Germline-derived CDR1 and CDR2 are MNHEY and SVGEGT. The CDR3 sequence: CASSMGRNYGYTF. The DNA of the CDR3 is TGTGCCAGCAGCATGGGACGGAACTATGGCTACACCTTC.

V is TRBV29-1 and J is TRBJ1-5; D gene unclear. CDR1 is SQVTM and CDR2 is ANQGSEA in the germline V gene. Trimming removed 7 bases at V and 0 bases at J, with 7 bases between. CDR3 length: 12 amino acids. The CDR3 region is CSALYSNQPQHF. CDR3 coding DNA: TGCAGCGCCCTTTATAGCAATCAGCCCCAGCATTTT.

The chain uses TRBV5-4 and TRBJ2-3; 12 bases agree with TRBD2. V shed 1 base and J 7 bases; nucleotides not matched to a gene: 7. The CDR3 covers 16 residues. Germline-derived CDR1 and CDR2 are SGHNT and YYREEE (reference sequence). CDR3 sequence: CASSLTSGGTPNTQYF. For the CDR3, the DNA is TGTGCCAGCAGCTTGACTAGCGGGGGGACTCCCAATACGCAGTATTTT. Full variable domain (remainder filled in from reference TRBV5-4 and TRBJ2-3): ETGVTQSPTHLIKTRGQQVTLRCSSQSGHNTVSWYQQALGQGPQFIFQYYREEENGRGNFPPRFSGLQFPNYSSELNVNALELDDSALYLCASSLTSGGTPNTQYFGPGTRLTVL.

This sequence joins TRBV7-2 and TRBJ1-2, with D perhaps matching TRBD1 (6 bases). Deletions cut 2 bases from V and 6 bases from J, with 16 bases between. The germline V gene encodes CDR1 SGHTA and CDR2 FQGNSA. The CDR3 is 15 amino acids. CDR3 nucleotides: TGTGCCAGCAGCTTACCCGGGGGCGTACGGAATGGCTACACCTTC. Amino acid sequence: CASSLPGGVRNGYTF.